Following are 28 T cell receptor beta chains from one sample sequenced in a study of vaccination effects on CD4 cells after COVID-19. Pools of viral peptides were used by the ViraFEST assay to expand antigen-specific CD4+ T cells ahead of sequencing. CD4+ T cells were isolated after around ten days of culture. Two doses of either BNT162b2 or mRNA-1273 were given to each participant. These receptors' targets are unknown. The assay was immunoSEQ multiplex PCR, and TCRdb's table has in-frame clones only and misses some. The sample has 84,000 or so clones, around four fifths seen once. This material consisted of CD4+ T cells from PBMCs cultured with HCoV-OC43 spike peptides, taken after COVID-19 vaccination. Subset noted: HCoV-OC43 spike overlapping peptide pool stimulation. Receptors originate from a human donor who received a COVID-19 vaccine.

This chain uses TRBV2 with TRBJ2-7; 7 bases agree with TRBD1. The CDR3 runs to 13 residues. Germline V CDR1 and CDR2: SNHLY, FYNNEI. V dropped 6 bases and J dropped 7; count of bases not matched to a gene: 9. CDR3 sequence (DNA): TGTGCCAGCAGCCGACAGGGTATGTGGGAGCAGTACGTC. It translates to CASSRQGMWEQYV.

This chain joins TRBV6-1 and TRBJ1-3; no clear D. Per the germline V gene, CDR1 is MNHNS and CDR2 is SASEGT. There are 16 residues in the CDR3. Trimming left V 2 bases short and J 0 bases short, with 11 bases between. CDR3 sequence: CASSELRSSSGNTIYF. The CDR3 coding sequence is TGTGCCAGCAGTGAACTCCGGTCAAGCTCTGGAAACACCATATATTTT.

V is TRBV2 and J is TRBJ1-2; 7 positions match TRBD1. V shed 3 bases, J shed 4 bases, and the junction held 8 bases outside the gene matches. CDR1 is SNHLY, CDR2 FYNNEI, per germline. The CDR3 runs to 15 residues. CDR3 coding DNA: TGTGCCAGCAGTGATGTAGGGGGCCCTGGCTATGGCTACACCTTC. Translation: CASSDVGGPGYGYTF.

This chain joins TRBV6-2 or TRBV6-3 and TRBJ1-5; D is unclear. The V and J ends lost 6 bases and 3 bases respectively, with 15 bases between them. The CDR3 contains 15 residues. CDR1 is MNHEY, CDR2 SVGEGT, per germline. CDR3 in amino acids: CASSRLGQNNQPQHF. The CDR3 coding sequence is TGTGCCAGCAGCCGACTTGGGCAGAACAATCAGCCCCAGCATTTT.

Concerning this clone: At one of its ends the junction is not consistent with the germline gene, which may arise from a read error. V and J are TRBV24-1 and TRBJ2-1, with D uncertain. Germline CDR1 reads KGHDR; CDR2 reads SFDVKD. This CDR3 is 14 amino acids long. Written as DNA, the CDR3 is TGTGCCACCAGTGAACCCGGACCCTACTATGAGCAGTTCTTC. This sequence encodes CATSEPGPYYEQFF.

J is TRBJ2-1 and V is TRBV5-4; 11 positions match TRBD2. J lost 2 bases, V lost 4 bases, and 8 bases had no gene match. In germline, CDR1 is SGHNT, CDR2 YYREEE (reference sequence). CDR3 size: 17 residues. Written as DNA, the CDR3 is TGTGCCAGCAGCCCAGGAGGTAGCGGGGGGGCCTACAATGAGCAGTTCTTC. It specifies CASSPGGSGGAYNEQFF. The full variable domain, in which reference TRBV5-4 and TRBJ2-1 provide the parts outside the CDR3, is ETGVTQSPTHLIKTRGQQVTLRCSSQSGHNTVSWYQQALGQGPQFIFQYYREEENGRGNFPPRFSGLQFPNYSSELNVNALELDDSALYLCASSPGGSGGAYNEQFFGPGTRLTVL.

The V and J genes are TRBV3-1 (or the pseudogene TRBV3-2) and TRBJ2-3; the D gene is possibly TRBD2 (6 bases). Germline V gives CDR1 LGHDT, CDR2 YNNKEL (reference sequence). The CDR3 consists of 13 residues. V was trimmed by 6 bases and J by 0 bases, leaving 7 bases between them. Here the CDR3 DNA reads TGTGCCAGCAGGGCGGGGAGCACAGATACGCAGTATTTT. This sequence encodes CASRAGSTDTQYF.

The rearrangement links TRBV7-9 to TRBJ1-4; 11 bases agree with TRBD1. The CDR3 totals 17 residues. V lost 4 bases to trimming and J lost 8 bases; unmatched junction nucleotides: 12. Germline V gene sequence: CDR1 SEHNR, CDR2 FQNEAQ (reference sequence). The CDR3 nucleotides are TGTGCCAGCAGCTCCAGGGGGGCGGGGACAGGGGGAGAAAAACTGTTTTTT. It is translated as CASSSRGAGTGGEKLFF.

The chain carries TRBV6-1 and TRBJ2-2; D call uncertain. The V end lost 2 bases, the J end lost 2 bases, and 9 bases lay between the germline ends. Germline CDR1 is MNHNS and CDR2 is SASEGT. The CDR3 length is 15 residues. The CDR3 region is CASSERVFNTGELFF. Here the CDR3 DNA reads TGTGCCAGCAGTGAAAGGGTGTTCAACACCGGGGAGCTGTTTTTT.

V usage is TRBV12-3 or TRBV12-4 and J usage is TRBJ1-2, with TRBD1 as a possible D gene (6 bases). CDR3 size: 13 residues. The ends were cut back, 3 bases at V and 4 bases at J, with 9 bases in the middle. The CDR3 protein is CASSLGGGYGYTF. The CDR3 bases are TGTGCCAGCAGTTTGGGGGGCGGCTATGGCTACACCTTC.

In nucleotides, the CDR3 is TGTGCCAGCAGTATATGGGGGTTCGAGCAGTACGTC. It encodes CASSIWGFEQYV. The chain couples TRBV6-2 or TRBV6-3 to TRBJ2-7, with D perhaps being TRBD1 or TRBD2 (5 bases each). This CDR3 region has 12 residues. The germline V gene has CDR1 MNHEY and CDR2 SVGEGT. V lost 5 bases and J 6 bases, leaving 11 bases between the germline ends.

The gene calls are TRBV9 and TRBJ2-5; 10 bases align to TRBD2. Trimming took 4 bases from V and 5 from J; bases not matched to a gene: 26. Germline V CDR1 and CDR2: SGDLS, YYNGEE. CDR3 size: 21 residues. CDR3 nucleotide sequence: TGTGCCAGCAGCCCGAGCTCCCACCAGGTGGGAATAGCGGGGGGCCGGGAGACCCAGTACTTC. This encodes CASSPSSHQVGIAGGRETQYF. Variable domain in full (rest from reference TRBV9 and TRBJ2-5): DSGVTQTPKHLITATGQRVTLRCSPRSGDLSVYWYQQSLDQGLQFLIQYYNGEERAKGNILERFSAQQFPDLHSELNLSSLELGDSALYFCASSPSSHQVGIAGGRETQYFGPGTRLLVL.

The genes are TRBV11-2 and TRBJ2-5, with a tentative D call TRBD2 (6 bases). V was pared by 3 bases and J by 5 bases, with 10 bases between. The CDR3 spans 13 residues. Germline CDR1 reads SGHAT; CDR2 reads FQNNGV. CDR3 loop: CASSLGTLETQYF. CDR3 in DNA: TGTGCCAGCAGCTTGGGGACTTTGGAGACCCAGTACTTC.

The chain combines TRBV12-5 with TRBJ2-3; no definite D call. Per the germline V gene, CDR1 is LGHNT and CDR2 is FRNRAP. Trimming cost V 5 bases and J 5 bases, with 14 bases left between them. The CDR3 covers 14 residues. The DNA of the CDR3 is TGTGCTAGTGGTGCCAACCCACTCCAAGATACGCAGTATTTT. Protein sequence: CASGANPLQDTQYF.

The chain employs TRBV30 and TRBJ2-5; 13 bases fit TRBD2. The V and J ends lost 5 bases and 5 bases, in that order; junction bases with no gene match: 2. The CDR3 consists of 13 residues. Germline lookup yields CDR1 GTSNPN and CDR2 SVGIG (reference sequence). The CDR3 DNA reads as TGTGCCTGGGGGGGACTAGCGGGGGAGACCCAGTACTTC. Its protein product is CAWGGLAGETQYF.

The chain links TRBV2 to TRBJ2-2; D is uncertain. V lost 3 bases and J lost 1, with 6 bases in between. CDR3 size: 14 residues. Germline-derived CDR1 and CDR2 are SNHLY and FYNNEI. This chain's CDR3 is CASSDRLNTGELFF. The DNA of the CDR3 is TGTGCCAGCAGTGACAGGTTGAACACCGGGGAGCTGTTTTTT.

This clone was counted between two and nine times. This rearrangement joins TRBV7-3 to TRBJ2-2; D is possibly TRBD1 (6 bases). The V and J ends lost 5 bases and 4 bases respectively, with 20 bases between them. Germline V gene lookup returns CDR1 SGHTA and CDR2 FQGTGA. The CDR3 length is 17 residues. The CDR3 region is CASSPRPTGSLTGELFF. The DNA of the CDR3 is TGTGCCAGCAGCCCGAGGCCGACAGGAAGCCTCACCGGGGAGCTGTTTTTT.

The chain has TRBV24-1 and TRBJ1-1; D remains ambiguous. The CDR3 sequence is 18 residues long. V lost 4 bases, J lost 6 bases, and 26 bases lay in between. Germline V lookup: CDR1 KGHDR, CDR2 SFDVKD. CDR3 sequence: CATSESPPPVEWFAEAFF. For the CDR3, the DNA is TGTGCCACCAGTGAATCACCCCCGCCCGTAGAGTGGTTCGCTGAAGCTTTCTTT.

This clone has just a few counts. The gene calls are TRBV19 and TRBJ1-1; possible D gene TRBD1, 5 bases. The CDR3 runs 15 residues. Per germline, CDR1 LNHDA and CDR2 SQIVND (reference sequence). Trimming removed 5 bases at V and 6 bases at J, with 19 bases between. For the CDR3, the DNA is TGTGCCAGTAGTTTCCTGGGACCACGGTTGGCTGAAGCTTTCTTT. Translating gives CASSFLGPRLAEAFF.

The rearrangement links TRBV3-1 (or the pseudogene TRBV3-2) to TRBJ1-5; TRBD1 aligns across 10 bases. This CDR3 has 18 residues. Germline V gene data show CDR1 as LGHDT and CDR2 as YNNKEL (reference sequence). With 1 base clipped from V and 4 bases from J, the junction kept 10 bases outside the gene matches. The CDR3 DNA sequence: TGTGCCAGCAGCCAAGTACGGTGGGACAGGGGAACGAATCAGCCCCAGCATTTT. Translated, it gives CASSQVRWDRGTNQPQHF.

V is TRBV4-1 and J is TRBJ1-6; unclear D gene. Trimming left V 0 bases short and J 0 bases short, with 9 bases between. The CDR3 has 17 amino acids. The germline CDR1 and CDR2 sequences are MGHRA and YSYEKL. CDR3 amino acids: CASSQDRESSYNSPLHF. The CDR3 coding sequence is TGCGCCAGCAGCCAAGATAGGGAGAGCTCCTATAATTCACCCCTCCACTTT.

The rearrangement joins TRBV5-1 to TRBJ2-7; 7 positions match TRBD1. The V gene's germline CDR1 is SGHRS and CDR2 YFSETQ. V lost 0 bases and J lost 4; bases outside the gene matches: 7. The CDR3 runs to 15 residues. CDR3 loop: CASSLGFGDRYEQYV. DNA for the CDR3: TGCGCCAGCAGCTTGGGGTTTGGGGACAGATACGAGCAGTACGTC.

The chain combines TRBV6-5 with TRBJ2-2; 8 bases line up with TRBD1. Germline-derived CDR1 and CDR2 are MNHEY and SVGAGI. V lost 8 bases and J lost 8; bases outside the gene matches: 13. This CDR3 comprises 15 residues. The CDR3 nucleotides read TGTGCCAGCCTTCCCACCCGGACAGGGTGGGGGGAGCTGTTTTTT. It translates to CASLPTRTGWGELFF.

V gene TRBV5-6 combines with J gene TRBJ2-7, with 7 nucleotides matching TRBD1. Germline trimming cut 4 bases from V and 3 bases from J; bases unmatched to any gene: 7. CDR1 is SGHDT and CDR2 is YYEEEE in the germline V gene. There are 14 residues in the CDR3. Written as DNA, the CDR3 is TGTGCCAGCAGCGGGGACAGAAGGATCTACGAGCAGTACGTC. Translated, it gives CASSGDRRIYEQYV.

V and J are TRBV4-1 and TRBJ2-2; 8 bases line up with TRBD2. Per germline, CDR1 MGHRA and CDR2 YSYEKL. This CDR3 is 16 amino acids long. V lost 3 bases and J lost 6; bases outside the gene matches: 9. The CDR3 DNA is TGCGCCAGCAGCCACCCTAGGGGCGGGGGGTCCGGGGAGCTGTTTTTT. Its translation is CASSHPRGGGSGELFF.

The rearrangement joins TRBV7-9 to TRBJ1-2; D ambiguous. There are 14 residues in the CDR3. Germline V gives CDR1 SEHNR, CDR2 FQNEAQ (reference sequence). V dropped 0 bases and J dropped 8 bases, with 13 bases sitting between them. The CDR3 DNA follows: TGTGCCAGCAGCTTAGCGGAGGGATCGAAAGGCTACACCTTC. It is translated as CASSLAEGSKGYTF.

This clone was detected only a few times. This chain joins TRBV15 and TRBJ1-5; D gene uncertain. Trimming took off 0 bases at V and 5 bases at J, with 11 bases between the two ends. This CDR3 region has 15 residues. CDR1 is LNHNV, CDR2 YYDKDF, per germline (reference sequence). In DNA, the CDR3 is TGTGCCACCAGCAGAGATATGGAGGTTTATCAGCCCCAGCATTTT. Its translation: CATSRDMEVYQPQHF.

The J gene is TRBJ2-3, the V gene TRBV25-1; D unclear. Germline V gene lookup returns CDR1 MGHDK and CDR2 SYGVNS. The CDR3 length is 12 residues. V was cut by 3 bases and J by 5 bases, with 6 bases left in between. The CDR3 protein is CASSEGKDTQYF. Here the CDR3 DNA reads TGTGCCAGCAGTGAGGGGAAAGATACGCAGTATTTT.